This entry concerns a single T cell receptor beta chain. The target antigen is unknown. These data come from a study of cytomegalovirus exposure and HLA in healthy donors. Study outcomes and limitations: Reportedly, TCR beta sequences accurately predicted HLA-A and HLA-B alleles in most subjects. Some TCR beta chains (164 of them) were listed as cytomegalovirus-associated. The study assumed roughly uniform donor sequencing depth for presence/absence analyses. In a later analysis, HLA-C alleles had the fewest associated TCRs, DRB1 alleles the most.

Unmatched junction bases numbered 7, after V lost 6 bases and J lost 6 bases. CDR1 MNHNS and CDR2 SASEGT come from the germline V gene. The CDR3 is made up of 13 amino acids. PCR amplification relied on 60 Vbeta primers (plus 13 Jbeta primers). TCRdb's copy holds only in-frame clones and misses some; the assay was immunoSEQ multiplex PCR. This repertoire shows 55,000 to 75,000 clones, approximately 60% found once; its top ten account for approximately 2.8%. The chain employs TRBV6-1 and TRBJ1-1; 7 bases agree with TRBD1. The specimen was PBMCs. The receptor was derived from a man aged 25 to 40 in good health and CMV-seronegative. In DNA form, the CDR3 reads TGTGCCAGCAGGGGGGGACAGTTCGCTGAAGCTTTCTTT. Its protein product is CASRGGQFAEAFF.